This T cell receptor (beta chain) was retrieved from a study of shared T cell receptors in the human thymus. Germline V gene lookup returns CDR1 MGHRA and CDR2 YSYEKL. The CDR3 sequence is 16 residues long. V gave up 2 bases and J gave up 5 bases, with 18 bases separating them. Repertoires were generated with immunoSEQ multiplex PCR, while TCRdb's copy carries only in-frame clones and drops some. The sample comprises some 760,000 clones, 70% to 90% of which are singletons, and roughly 0.01% rests with the top ten. The sample was also linked to a second study, of human thymus T cells. That study adds: Samples came from healthy Finnish infants during open corrective cardiac surgery. Corrective cardiac surgery supplied the resected thymus tissue. Seemingly biased V and J gene usage marked thymic and blood repertoires. Unrelated individuals reportedly shared highly overlapping thymic TCR repertoires.

The chain employs TRBV4-1 and TRBJ1-1, with D uncertain. The material sequenced was thymocytes. The receptor was derived from a girl under three years old with a congenital heart defect. CDR3 protein: CASSQWELTGRTEAFF. CDR3 bases: TGCGCCAGCAGCCAATGGGAGTTGACGGGGAGGACTGAAGCTTTCTTT.